This T cell receptor beta chain stems from a study of response to subunit inactivated influenza vaccine. Study findings and constraints: The authors suggested that few new T cells are recruited per seasonal influenza vaccination.

V was pared by 3 bases and J by 7 bases, with 6 bases of the junction left unmatched. This CDR3 comprises 14 residues. Germline CDR1 and CDR2: SEHNR and FQNEAQ (reference sequence). MiXCR, applied by TCRdb to the RT-PCR reads, yields one record per CDR3 protein. This sample has about 700,000 distinct CDR3 sequences, with approximately 15% found just once. A few counts support this clonotype. Its antigen remains unknown. Material: PBMCs from blood, obtained 14 to 15 days before vaccination. This receptor was taken from a man aged 45-60 years who received an inactivated influenza vaccine. The chain is built from TRBV7-9 and TRBJ2-1; 7 bases match TRBD1. In DNA, the CDR3 is TGTGCCAGCAGCTTGACAGGGTATGAGAATGAGCAGTTCTTC. It encodes CASSLTGYENEQFF.